This T cell receptor beta chain was sequenced for a study of blood T cell repertoires in COVID-19. There are 13 residues in the CDR3. CDR1 is LGHNT, CDR2 FRNRAP, per germline. V lost 4 bases and J lost 1, with 7 bases in between. Data came from immunoSEQ multiplex PCR; TCRdb stores just in-frame clones and leaves some out. The sample contains fewer than 450,000 clones, about 90% of which appear only once. Symptom resolution, clearance, or two negative PCRs marked donors in Cohort 3 as recovered. What was sequenced was PBMCs or T cells enriched from blood (not recorded which). The chain is built from TRBV12-5 and TRBJ1-1; no reliable D call. This receptor was obtained from a woman aged 25 to 39 who had recovered from COVID-19. CDR3 sequence reads: CASGSRGNTEAFF. Here the CDR3 DNA reads TGTGCTAGTGGTTCCCGGGGGAACACTGAAGCTTTCTTT.